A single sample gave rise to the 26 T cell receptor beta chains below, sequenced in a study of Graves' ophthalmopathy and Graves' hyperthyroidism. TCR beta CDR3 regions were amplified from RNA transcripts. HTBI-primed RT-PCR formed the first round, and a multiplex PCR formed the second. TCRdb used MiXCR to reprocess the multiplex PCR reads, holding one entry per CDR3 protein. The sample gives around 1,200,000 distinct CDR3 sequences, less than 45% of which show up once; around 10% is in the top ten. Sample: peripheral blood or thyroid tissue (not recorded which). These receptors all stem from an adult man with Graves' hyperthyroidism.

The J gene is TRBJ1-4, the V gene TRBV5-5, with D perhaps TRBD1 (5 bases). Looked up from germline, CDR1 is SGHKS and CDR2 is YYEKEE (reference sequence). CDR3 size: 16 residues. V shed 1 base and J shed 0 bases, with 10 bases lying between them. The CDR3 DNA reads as TGTGCCAGCAGCTTGCTTCCACAGGCAACTAATGAAAAACTGTTTTTT. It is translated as CASSLLPQATNEKLFF.

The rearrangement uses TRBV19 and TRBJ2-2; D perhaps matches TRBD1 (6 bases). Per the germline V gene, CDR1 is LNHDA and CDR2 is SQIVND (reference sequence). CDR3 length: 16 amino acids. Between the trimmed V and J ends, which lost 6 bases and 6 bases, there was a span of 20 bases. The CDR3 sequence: CASSRGLQGAPGELFF. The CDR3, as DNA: TGTGCCAGTAGCCGGGGTTTACAGGGAGCCCCCGGGGAGCTGTTTTTT.

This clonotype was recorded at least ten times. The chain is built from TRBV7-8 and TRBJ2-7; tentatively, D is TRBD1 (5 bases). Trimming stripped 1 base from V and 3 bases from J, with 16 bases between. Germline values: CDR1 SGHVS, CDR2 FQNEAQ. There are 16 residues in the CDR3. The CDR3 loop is CASSLVVGRTIYEQYF. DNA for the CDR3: TGTGCCAGCAGCTTAGTAGTCGGCAGGACAATCTACGAGCAGTACTTC.

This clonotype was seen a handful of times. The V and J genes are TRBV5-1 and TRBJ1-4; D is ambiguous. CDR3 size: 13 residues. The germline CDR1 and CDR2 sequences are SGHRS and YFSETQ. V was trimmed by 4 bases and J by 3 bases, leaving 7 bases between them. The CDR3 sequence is CASSMAPNEKLFF. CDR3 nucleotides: TGCGCCAGCAGCATGGCGCCTAATGAAAAACTGTTTTTT. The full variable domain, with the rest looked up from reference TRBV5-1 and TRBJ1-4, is KAGVTQTPRYLIKTRGQQVTLSCSPISGHRSVSWYQQTPGQGLQFLFEYFSETQRNKGNFPGRFSGRQFSNSRSEMNVSTLELGDSALYLCASSMAPNEKLFFGSGTQLSVL.

The CDR3 region is CASSSTGEGAGANVLTF. The CDR3 DNA reads as TGTGCCAGCAGCTCGACAGGGGAAGGCGCTGGGGCCAACGTCCTGACTTTC. The V and J genes are TRBV7-8 and TRBJ2-6, with 8 nucleotides matching TRBD1. This CDR3 has 17 residues. V shed 4 bases, J shed 2 bases, and the junction held 7 bases outside the gene matches. Germline assignment: CDR1 SGHVS and CDR2 FQNEAQ.

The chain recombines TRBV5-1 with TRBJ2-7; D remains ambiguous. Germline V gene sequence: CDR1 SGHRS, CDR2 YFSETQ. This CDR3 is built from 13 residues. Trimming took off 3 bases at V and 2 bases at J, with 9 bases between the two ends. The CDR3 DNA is TGCGCCAGCAGCTCGGCCTCCGCCTACGAGCAGTACTTC. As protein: CASSSASAYEQYF.

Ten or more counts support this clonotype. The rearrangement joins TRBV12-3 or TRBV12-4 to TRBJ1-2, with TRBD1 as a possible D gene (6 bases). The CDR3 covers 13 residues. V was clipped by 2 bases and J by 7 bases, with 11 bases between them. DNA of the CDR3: TGTGCCAGCAGTTTAACGGGGGCTGGTGGCTACACCTTC. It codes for CASSLTGAGGYTF.

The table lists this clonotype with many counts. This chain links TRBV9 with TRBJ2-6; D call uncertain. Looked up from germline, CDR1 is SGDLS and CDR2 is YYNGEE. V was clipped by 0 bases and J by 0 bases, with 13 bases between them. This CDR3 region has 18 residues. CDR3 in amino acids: CASSVASTSHSGANVLTF. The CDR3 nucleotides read TGTGCCAGCAGCGTAGCATCAACCTCTCACTCTGGGGCCAACGTCCTGACTTTC.

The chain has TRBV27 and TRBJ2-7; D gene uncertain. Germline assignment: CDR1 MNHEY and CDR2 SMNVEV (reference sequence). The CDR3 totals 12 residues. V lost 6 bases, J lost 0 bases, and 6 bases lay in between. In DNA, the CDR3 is TGTGCCAGCAGAAAGAACTCCTACGAGCAGTACTTC. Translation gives CASRKNSYEQYF.

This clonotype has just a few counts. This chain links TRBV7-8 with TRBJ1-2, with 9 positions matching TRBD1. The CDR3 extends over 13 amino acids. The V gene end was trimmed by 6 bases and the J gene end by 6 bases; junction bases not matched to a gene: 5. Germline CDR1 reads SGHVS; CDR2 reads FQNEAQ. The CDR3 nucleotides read TGTGCCAGCAGGTCTGGGACAGGGAATGGCTACACCTTC. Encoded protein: CASRSGTGNGYTF.

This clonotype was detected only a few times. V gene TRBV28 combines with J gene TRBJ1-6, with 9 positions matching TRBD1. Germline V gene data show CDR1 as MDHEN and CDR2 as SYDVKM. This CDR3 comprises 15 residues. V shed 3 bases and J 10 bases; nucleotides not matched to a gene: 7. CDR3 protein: CASSFGGQGESPLHF. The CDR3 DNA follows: TGTGCCAGCAGTTTCGGGGGACAGGGAGAATCACCCCTCCACTTT.

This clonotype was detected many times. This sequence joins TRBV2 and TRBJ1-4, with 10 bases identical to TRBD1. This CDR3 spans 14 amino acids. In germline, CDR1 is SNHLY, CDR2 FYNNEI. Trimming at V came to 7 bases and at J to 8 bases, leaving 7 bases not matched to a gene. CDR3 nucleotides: TGTGCCAGCAACCAGGGACAGGGGAGGGAAAAACTGTTTTTT. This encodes CASNQGQGREKLFF.

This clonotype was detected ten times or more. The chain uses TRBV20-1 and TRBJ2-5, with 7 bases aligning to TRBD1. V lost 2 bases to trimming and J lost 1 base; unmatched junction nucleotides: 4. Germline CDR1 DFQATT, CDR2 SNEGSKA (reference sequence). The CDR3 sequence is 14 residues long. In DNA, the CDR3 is TGCAGTGCTAGACCGACAGGGTCCCAAGAGACCCAGTACTTC. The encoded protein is CSARPTGSQETQYF.

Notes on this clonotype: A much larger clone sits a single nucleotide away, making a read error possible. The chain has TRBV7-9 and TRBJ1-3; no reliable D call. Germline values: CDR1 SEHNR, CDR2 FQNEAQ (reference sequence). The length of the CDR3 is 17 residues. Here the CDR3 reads CASSLRSARSAGNTMYF. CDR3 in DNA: TGTGCCAGCAGCTTAAGATCAGCCCGATCCGCTGGAAACACCATGTATTTT.

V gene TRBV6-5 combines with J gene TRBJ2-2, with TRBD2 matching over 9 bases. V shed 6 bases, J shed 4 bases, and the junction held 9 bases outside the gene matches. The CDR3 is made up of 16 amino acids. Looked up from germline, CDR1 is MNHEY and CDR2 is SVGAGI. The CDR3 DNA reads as TGTGCCAGCAGGGGACGTAGCGGGAGCCCCACCGGGGAGCTGTTTTTT. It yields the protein CASRGRSGSPTGELFF.

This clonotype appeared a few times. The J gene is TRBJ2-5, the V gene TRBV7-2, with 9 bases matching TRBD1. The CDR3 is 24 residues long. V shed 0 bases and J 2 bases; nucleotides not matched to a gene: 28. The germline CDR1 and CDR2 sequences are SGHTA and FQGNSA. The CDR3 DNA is TGTGCCAGCAGCTTAGCGGTGGACCGGGACAGGGAACTGTACCAAGGGAGGTATCAAGAGACCCAGTACTTC. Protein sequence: CASSLAVDRDRELYQGRYQETQYF.

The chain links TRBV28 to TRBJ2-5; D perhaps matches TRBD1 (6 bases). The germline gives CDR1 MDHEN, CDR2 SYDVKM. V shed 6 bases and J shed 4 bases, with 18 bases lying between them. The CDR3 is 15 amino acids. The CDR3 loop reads CASRVPGTRGETQYF. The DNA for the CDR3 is TGTGCCAGCAGAGTGCCCGGGACACGAGGAGAGACCCAGTACTTC.

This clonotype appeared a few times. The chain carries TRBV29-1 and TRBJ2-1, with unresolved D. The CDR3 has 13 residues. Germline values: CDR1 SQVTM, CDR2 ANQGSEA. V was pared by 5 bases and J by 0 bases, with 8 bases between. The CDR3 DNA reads TGCAGCGTTACGATTTACTCCTACAATGAGCAGTTCTTC. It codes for CSVTIYSYNEQFF.

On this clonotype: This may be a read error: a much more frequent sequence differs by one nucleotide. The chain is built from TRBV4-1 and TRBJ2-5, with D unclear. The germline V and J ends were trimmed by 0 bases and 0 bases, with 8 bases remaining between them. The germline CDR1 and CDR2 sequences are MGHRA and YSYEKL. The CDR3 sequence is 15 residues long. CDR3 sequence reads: CASSQEASHQETQYF. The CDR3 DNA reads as TGCGCCAGCAGCCAAGAGGCCAGCCACCAAGAGACCCAGTACTTC.

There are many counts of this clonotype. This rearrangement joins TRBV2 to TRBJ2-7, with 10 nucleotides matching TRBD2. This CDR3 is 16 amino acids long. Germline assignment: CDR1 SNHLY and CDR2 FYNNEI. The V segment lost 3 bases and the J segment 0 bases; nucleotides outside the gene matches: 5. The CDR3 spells CASSDYSSGGSYEQYF. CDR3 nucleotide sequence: TGTGCCAGCAGTGATTATTCTAGCGGGGGCTCCTACGAGCAGTACTTC.

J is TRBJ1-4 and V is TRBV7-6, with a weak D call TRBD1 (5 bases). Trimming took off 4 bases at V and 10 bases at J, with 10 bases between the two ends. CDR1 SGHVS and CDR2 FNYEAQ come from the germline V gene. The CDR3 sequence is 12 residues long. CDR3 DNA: TGTGCCAGCAGCTCCTCGCAGGGAAAACTGTTTTTT. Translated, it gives CASSSSQGKLFF.

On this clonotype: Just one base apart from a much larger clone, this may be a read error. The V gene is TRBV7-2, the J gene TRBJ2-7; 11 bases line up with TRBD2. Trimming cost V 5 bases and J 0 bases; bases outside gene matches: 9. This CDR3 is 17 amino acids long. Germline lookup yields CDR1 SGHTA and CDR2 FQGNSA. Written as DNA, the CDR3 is TGTGCCAGCAGCGCAACTAGCGGGGGCGGGGCCTCCTACGAGCAGTACTTC. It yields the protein CASSATSGGGASYEQYF.

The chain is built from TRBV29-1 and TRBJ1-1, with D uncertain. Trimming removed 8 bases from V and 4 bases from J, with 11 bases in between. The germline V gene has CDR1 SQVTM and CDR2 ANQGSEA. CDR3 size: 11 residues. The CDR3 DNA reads TGCAGCTTGAATAGTGCCACTGAAGCTTTCTTT. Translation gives CSLNSATEAFF.

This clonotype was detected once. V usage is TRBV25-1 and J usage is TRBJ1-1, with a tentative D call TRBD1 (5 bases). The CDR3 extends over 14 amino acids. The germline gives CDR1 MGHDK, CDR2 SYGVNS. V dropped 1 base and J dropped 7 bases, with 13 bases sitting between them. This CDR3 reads CASSELDGGIEAFF. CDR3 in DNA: TGTGCCAGCAGTGAATTAGACGGGGGGATTGAAGCTTTCTTT.

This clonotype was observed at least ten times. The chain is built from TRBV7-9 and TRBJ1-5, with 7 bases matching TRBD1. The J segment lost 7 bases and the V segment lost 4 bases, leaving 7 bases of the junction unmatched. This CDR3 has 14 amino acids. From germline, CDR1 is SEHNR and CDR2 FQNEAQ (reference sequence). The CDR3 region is CASSSNNRGQPQHF. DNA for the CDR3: TGTGCCAGCAGCTCGAACAACAGGGGCCAGCCCCAGCATTTT.

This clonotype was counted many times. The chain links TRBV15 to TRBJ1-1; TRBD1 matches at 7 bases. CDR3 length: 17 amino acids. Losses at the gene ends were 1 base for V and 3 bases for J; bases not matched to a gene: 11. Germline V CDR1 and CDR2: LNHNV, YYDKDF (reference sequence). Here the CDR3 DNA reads TGTGCCACCAGCAGAGGAGGTTGGGGCAGGGGGGACACTGAAGCTTTCTTT. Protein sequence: CATSRGGWGRGDTEAFF.